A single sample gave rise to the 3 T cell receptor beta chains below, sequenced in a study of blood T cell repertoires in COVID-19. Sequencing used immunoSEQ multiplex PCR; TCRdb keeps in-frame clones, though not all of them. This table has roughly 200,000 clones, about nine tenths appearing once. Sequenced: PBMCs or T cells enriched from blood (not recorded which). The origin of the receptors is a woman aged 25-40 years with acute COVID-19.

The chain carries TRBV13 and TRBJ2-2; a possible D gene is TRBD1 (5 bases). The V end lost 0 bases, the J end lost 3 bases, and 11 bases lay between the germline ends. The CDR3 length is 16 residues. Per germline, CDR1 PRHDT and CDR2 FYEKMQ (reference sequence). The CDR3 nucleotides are TGTGCCAGCAGCTTAGGTCAGGGCCGTGACACCGGGGAGCTGTTTTTT. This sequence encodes CASSLGQGRDTGELFF.

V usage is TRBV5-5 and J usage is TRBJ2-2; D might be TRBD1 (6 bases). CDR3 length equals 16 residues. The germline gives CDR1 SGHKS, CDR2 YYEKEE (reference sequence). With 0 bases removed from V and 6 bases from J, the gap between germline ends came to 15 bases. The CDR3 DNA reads TGTGCCAGCAGCTTGGCCAAGGCCAGGGGTCCCGGGGAGCTGTTTTTT. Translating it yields CASSLAKARGPGELFF.

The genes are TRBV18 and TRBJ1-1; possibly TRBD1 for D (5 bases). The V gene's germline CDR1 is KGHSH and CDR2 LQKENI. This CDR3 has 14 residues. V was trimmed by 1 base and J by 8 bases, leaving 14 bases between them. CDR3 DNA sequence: TGTGCCAGCTCACCACTGCAGGGCGTATCGGAAGCTTTCTTT. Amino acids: CASSPLQGVSEAFF.